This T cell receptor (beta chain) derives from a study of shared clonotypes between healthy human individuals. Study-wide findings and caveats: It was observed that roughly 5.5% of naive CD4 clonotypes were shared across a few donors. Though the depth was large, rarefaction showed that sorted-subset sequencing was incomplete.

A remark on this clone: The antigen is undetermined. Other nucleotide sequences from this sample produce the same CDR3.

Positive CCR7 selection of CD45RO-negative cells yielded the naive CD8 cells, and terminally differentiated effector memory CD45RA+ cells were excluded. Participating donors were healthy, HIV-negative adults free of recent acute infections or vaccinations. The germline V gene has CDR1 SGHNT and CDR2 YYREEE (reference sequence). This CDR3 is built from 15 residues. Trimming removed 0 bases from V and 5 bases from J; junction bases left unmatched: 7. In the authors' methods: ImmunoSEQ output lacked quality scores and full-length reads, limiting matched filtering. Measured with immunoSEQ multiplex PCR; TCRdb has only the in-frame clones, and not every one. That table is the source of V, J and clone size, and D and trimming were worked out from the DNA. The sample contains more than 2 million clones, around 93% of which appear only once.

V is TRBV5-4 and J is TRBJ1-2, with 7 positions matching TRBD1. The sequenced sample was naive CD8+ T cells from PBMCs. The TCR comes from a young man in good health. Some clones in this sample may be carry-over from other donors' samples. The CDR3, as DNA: TGTGCCAGCAGCTTGGCGGCAGGGGGTTTTTATGGCTACACCTTC. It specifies CASSLAAGGFYGYTF.